These 31 T cell receptor beta chains were sequenced from one sample in a study of early T cells in non-severe SARS-CoV-2 infection. MiXCR, applied by TCRdb to the 5' RACE reads, yields one record per CDR3 protein. The sample records tens of thousands of distinct CDR3 sequences, approximately 4.1% being singletons. Sequencing was performed on whole blood. The receptors come from an adult who was a healthcare worker with PCR-confirmed SARS-CoV-2 infection or an uninfected control (not recorded which).

This clonotype occurred many times. This chain connects TRBV25-1 to TRBJ2-6; 9 bases line up with TRBD1. Germline lookup yields CDR1 MGHDK and CDR2 SYGVNS. The CDR3 has 17 residues. The trim removed 3 bases at V and 4 bases at J, leaving 7 bases unmatched. The chain's CDR3 is CASSEGTGRMGANVLTF. The CDR3 nucleotides read TGTGCCAGCAGTGAGGGGACAGGGCGGATGGGGGCCAACGTCCTGACTTTC.

The chain couples TRBV7-9 to TRBJ1-5; D is unclear. The CDR3 length is 13 residues. The V gene lost 4 bases and the J gene lost 9 bases, with 13 bases spanning the gap. CDR1 and CDR2 (germline): SEHNR, FQNEAQ (reference sequence). The CDR3 nucleotides are TGTGCCAGCAGCTCGGGCGTTCTTTTGCCCCAGCATTTT. Encoded protein: CASSSGVLLPQHF.

This clonotype showed up many times. The chain uses TRBV5-4 and TRBJ2-1; a possible D gene is TRBD2 (6 bases). The germline V and J ends were trimmed by 4 bases and 10 bases, with 21 bases remaining between them. The CDR3 sequence is 15 residues long. The germline CDR1 and CDR2 sequences are SGHNT and YYREEE (reference sequence). The CDR3 DNA is TGTGCCAGCAGCACGGGGGTCGAGGGAGGCGGCGAGCAGTTCTTC. This gives the protein CASSTGVEGGGEQFF.

This clonotype was picked up many times. J is TRBJ2-2 and V is TRBV5-1; D is unresolved. The CDR3 consists of 15 residues. The germline V gene encodes CDR1 SGHRS and CDR2 YFSETQ. V was clipped by 1 base and J by 5 bases, with 12 bases between them. The CDR3 DNA reads as TGCGCCAGCAGCTTGAGGACGCAAGATACCGGGGAGCTGTTTTTT. Translation gives CASSLRTQDTGELFF.

At least ten counts were recorded for this clonotype. This chain connects TRBV11-2 to TRBJ2-1; D might be TRBD2 (6 bases). This CDR3 has 14 amino acids. V was shortened by 5 bases and J by 4 bases, with 12 bases between the two germline ends. CDR1 is SGHAT and CDR2 is FQNNGV in the germline V gene. The CDR3 spells CASSEWEEYNEQFF. The CDR3 DNA reads as TGTGCCAGCAGCGAATGGGAGGAGTACAATGAGCAGTTCTTC.

This clonotype was picked up many times. The J gene is TRBJ2-7, the V gene TRBV18, with D perhaps matching TRBD1 or TRBD2 (7 bases each). The CDR3 runs to 15 residues. Trimming cost V 4 bases and J 0 bases, with 13 bases left between them. Germline V gene sequence: CDR1 KGHSH, CDR2 LQKENI. CDR3 protein: CASSLQRDSSYEQYV. Here the CDR3 DNA reads TGTGCCAGCTCACTACAGCGGGACAGCTCCTACGAGCAGTACGTC.

This clonotype was observed many times. The V and J genes are TRBV11-2 and TRBJ1-6; D not certain. Germline V gene lookup returns CDR1 SGHAT and CDR2 FQNNGV. This CDR3 is 18 amino acids long. Between the trimmed V and J ends, which lost 5 bases and 0 bases, there was a span of 17 bases. The CDR3 region is CASSETGSLSSYNSPLHF. In DNA form, the CDR3 reads TGTGCCAGCAGCGAAACGGGCAGCCTAAGCTCCTATAATTCACCCCTCCACTTT. The full variable domain, completed using reference TRBV11-2 and TRBJ1-6, is EAGVAQSPRYKIIEKRQSVAFWCNPISGHATLYWYQQILGQGPKLLIQFQNNGVVDDSQLPKDRFSAERLKGVDSTLKIQPAKLEDSAVYLCASSETGSLSSYNSPLHFGNGTRLTVT.

This clonotype occurred many times. The rearrangement joins TRBV11-1 to TRBJ2-1; no firm D call. Germline V gene lookup returns CDR1 SGHAT and CDR2 FQDESV (reference sequence). The CDR3 totals 11 residues. Trimming pared 5 bases from V and 10 bases from J, leaving 9 bases between. CDR3 amino acids: CASSQTWEQFF. The CDR3 bases are TGTGCCAGCAGCCAAACTTGGGAGCAGTTCTTC.

The chain uses TRBV10-3 and TRBJ2-7; a weak D match, TRBD2 (5 bases). The germline V gene encodes CDR1 ENHRY and CDR2 SYGVKD. The CDR3 is 13 residues long. The V end lost 8 bases, the J end lost 3 bases, and 14 bases lay between the germline ends. The CDR3, as DNA: TGTGCCATCCTTGACCCGGCGGGCTACGAGCAGTACTTC. This codes for CAILDPAGYEQYF.

This clonotype has a handful of counts. J is TRBJ2-1 and V is TRBV12-5; 8 positions agree with TRBD2. The germline V gene has CDR1 LGHNT and CDR2 FRNRAP. The CDR3 runs 15 residues. The trim removed 10 bases at V and 0 bases at J, leaving 8 bases unmatched. The CDR3 DNA follows: TGTGCTACTTGTAGCGGGATGAGCTCCTACAATGAGCAGTTCTTC. This encodes CATCSGMSSYNEQFF.

This clonotype has a count of ten or more. This chain uses TRBV24-1 with TRBJ2-1, with D possibly TRBD1 on 5 matching bases. Per germline, CDR1 KGHDR and CDR2 SFDVKD. The ends were cut back, 0 bases at V and 5 bases at J, with 13 bases in the middle. The CDR3 consists of 16 residues. DNA of the CDR3: TGTGCCACCAGTGATTTGGCCCCGGCAGGGCACAATGAGCAGTTCTTC. It encodes CATSDLAPAGHNEQFF.

This clonotype was seen a few times. This chain joins TRBV27 and TRBJ2-1; maybe TRBD2 (6 bases). Germline CDR1 reads MNHEY; CDR2 reads SMNVEV (reference sequence). Trimming took 4 bases from V and 15 from J, leaving 22 bases between them. The length of the CDR3 is 14 residues. CDR3 in amino acids: CASSSTLSGAPGFF. The CDR3 nucleotides are TGTGCCAGCAGTTCCACCCTATCGGGAGCGCCCGGGTTCTTC.

This clonotype was seen many times. This sequence joins TRBV15 and TRBJ2-5; D may be TRBD2 (5 bases). V was shortened by 3 bases and J by 4 bases, with 6 bases between the two germline ends. The CDR3 consists of 12 residues. CDR1 and CDR2 from the germline V gene are LNHNV and YYDKDF (reference sequence). The CDR3 DNA is TGTGCCACCAGCAGGAGGGCAGAGACCCAGTACTTC. Amino acid sequence: CATSRRAETQYF. Based on the CDR3 plus reference TRBV15 and TRBJ2-5, the full variable domain is DAMVIQNPRYQVTQFGKPVTLSCSQTLNHNVMYWYQQKSSQAPKLLFHYYDKDFNNEADTPDNFQSRRPNTSFCFLDIRSPGLGDTAMYLCATSRRAETQYFGPGTRLLVL.

The genes are TRBV12-3 or TRBV12-4 and TRBJ1-1; a weak D match, TRBD1 (6 bases). The length of the CDR3 is 12 residues. V lost 5 bases and J lost 5, with 9 bases in between. The CDR3 DNA follows: TGTGCCAGCAGTCCCGGACAGACTGAAGCTTTCTTT. Amino acid sequence: CASSPGQTEAFF.

Ten or more counts support this clonotype. The chain is built from TRBV3-1 and TRBJ1-1; 10 nucleotides agree with TRBD1. V lost 1 base and J lost 0; bases outside the gene matches: 2. The CDR3 is 16 amino acids. Germline values: CDR1 LGHDT, CDR2 YNNKEL (reference sequence). DNA for the CDR3: TGTGCCAGCAGCCAAGGGACAGGGGGTATGAACACTGAAGCTTTCTTT. This sequence encodes CASSQGTGGMNTEAFF.

This clonotype was counted ten times or more. The chain is built from TRBV11-2 and TRBJ1-3, with TRBD1 as a possible D gene (5 bases). CDR3 length equals 13 residues. Germline CDR1 reads SGHAT; CDR2 reads FQNNGV. CDR3 protein: CATSVGAGNTIYF. The CDR3 region has the DNA TGTGCTACCAGTGTGGGGGCTGGAAACACCATATATTTT.

This clonotype was counted many times. The chain joins TRBV6-5 to TRBJ1-5; D uncertain. Looked up from germline, CDR1 is MNHEY and CDR2 is SVGAGI. CDR3 length: 10 amino acids. The V gene lost 4 bases and the J gene lost 9 bases, with 4 bases spanning the gap. The CDR3 region is CASSCWPQHF. DNA of the CDR3: TGTGCCAGCAGTTGCTGGCCCCAGCATTTT.

This clonotype was seen many times. The chain is built from TRBV14 and TRBJ2-5; a possible D gene is TRBD2 (6 bases). V lost 5 bases and J 1 base, leaving 11 bases between the germline ends. Germline assignment: CDR1 SGHDN and CDR2 FVKESK. The CDR3 spans 14 residues. The CDR3 DNA follows: TGTGCCAGCAGCTCGGGAGTAAGCCAAGAGACCCAGTACTTC. Amino acid sequence: CASSSGVSQETQYF.

This clonotype was counted ten times or more. V and J are TRBV24-1 and TRBJ2-3, with D tentatively TRBD1 (5 bases). The germline V gene has CDR1 KGHDR and CDR2 SFDVKD. V was cut by 7 bases and J by 2 bases, with 12 bases left in between. CDR3 length: 14 residues. The CDR3 DNA reads TGTGCCACCAGCGGCCAGGGATTCACAGATACGCAGTATTTT. This codes for CATSGQGFTDTQYF.

At least ten counts were recorded for this clonotype. The chain is built from TRBV5-4 and TRBJ2-7; D may match TRBD1 or TRBD2 (6 bases each). V was pared by 2 bases and J by 4 bases, with 16 bases between. The germline V gene has CDR1 SGHNT and CDR2 YYREEE (reference sequence). The CDR3 runs to 15 residues. This CDR3 is CASSLGLGGLYEQYF. CDR3 nucleotide sequence: TGTGCCAGCAGCTTAGGCCTCGGGGGCTTGTACGAGCAGTACTTC.

This clonotype was recorded a few times. The CDR3 here is CASSFAGDTGELFF. The CDR3, as DNA: TGTGCCAGCAGTTTTGCCGGGGACACCGGGGAGCTGTTTTTT. The rearrangement joins TRBV12-3 or TRBV12-4 to TRBJ2-2; a possible D gene is TRBD2 (5 bases). The V end lost 3 bases, the J end lost 3 bases, and 8 bases lay between the germline ends. The CDR3 has 14 residues.

The V and J genes are TRBV28 and TRBJ2-7; D may be TRBD2 (5 bases). CDR3 length: 12 amino acids. V was clipped by 6 bases and J by 4 bases, with 10 bases between them. Germline V gene lookup returns CDR1 MDHEN and CDR2 SYDVKM. The CDR3 loop is CASRPTGYEQYF. Here the CDR3 DNA reads TGTGCCAGCAGACCGACGGGATACGAGCAGTACTTC.

This clonotype appeared many times. The chain combines TRBV29-1 with TRBJ1-2; D is perhaps TRBD1 (5 bases). CDR1 and CDR2 from the germline V gene are SQVTM and ANQGSEA. The V end lost 6 bases, the J end lost 5 bases, and 16 bases lay between the germline ends. The CDR3 is 13 amino acids. In DNA, the CDR3 is TGCAGCGTCGCTCCCGGGACGGAATATGGCTACACCTTC. Translating gives CSVAPGTEYGYTF.

This clonotype was recorded many times. This chain connects TRBV7-6 to TRBJ2-7, with D possibly matching TRBD2 (6 bases). This CDR3 has 15 residues. Germline V gene lookup returns CDR1 SGHVS and CDR2 FNYEAQ. Trimming cost V 0 bases and J 3 bases, with 12 bases left between them. The CDR3 DNA reads as TGTGCCAGCAGCTTAGCGGACGGACTAAACTACGAGCAGTACTTC. This encodes CASSLADGLNYEQYF.

This clonotype was picked up many times. A junction end diverges from the germline sequence, so it may reflect a read error. The genes are TRBV18 and TRBJ1-4; a weak D match, TRBD1 (5 bases). The V gene's germline CDR1 is KGHSH and CDR2 LQKENI. CDR3 length: 15 residues. The CDR3 sequence: CASSPPSGTKEKLFF. CDR3 sequence (DNA): TGTGCCAGCTCACCACCGTCAGGGACTAAGGAAAAACTGTTTTTT.

Ten or more counts support this clonotype. The chain recombines TRBV11-2 with TRBJ2-5, with D possibly TRBD2 on 6 matching bases. The CDR3 runs 16 residues. Trimming left V 4 bases short and J 3 bases short, with 18 bases between. Germline assignment: CDR1 SGHAT and CDR2 FQNNGV. As DNA, the CDR3 is TGTGCCAGCAGCTCGAGGGCCGGGACGGGAGAAGAGACCCAGTACTTC. It specifies CASSSRAGTGEETQYF.

The sample holds a few counts of this clonotype. The rearrangement joins TRBV5-6 to TRBJ2-5; TRBD1 might be the D (5 bases). This CDR3 contains 17 residues. Trimming left V 0 bases short and J 0 bases short, with 15 bases between. Germline V lookup: CDR1 SGHDT, CDR2 YYEEEE. The CDR3 nucleotides read TGTGCCAGCAGCTTGGGTAGCTCAGGGATAGACCAAGAGACCCAGTACTTC. Its protein product is CASSLGSSGIDQETQYF.

This clonotype has at least ten counts. The chain joins TRBV19 to TRBJ2-1; D is ambiguous. Germline CDR1 and CDR2: LNHDA and SQIVND (reference sequence). V lost 1 base to trimming and J lost 4 bases, with 8 bases between them. The CDR3 has 14 residues. The CDR3 region is CASSIAGFYNEQFF. In nucleotides, the CDR3 is TGTGCCAGTAGTATAGCGGGTTTTTACAATGAGCAGTTCTTC. The full variable domain, with the rest looked up from reference TRBV19 and TRBJ2-1, is DGGITQSPKYLFRKEGQNVTLSCEQNLNHDAMYWYRQDPGQGLRLIYYSQIVNDFQKGDIAEGYSVSREKKESFPLTVTSAQKNPTAFYLCASSIAGFYNEQFFGPGTRLTVL.

This clonotype was observed at least ten times. The chain's CDR3 is CASSQEVVGSTDTQYF. The CDR3, as DNA: TGCGCCAGCAGCCAAGAAGTGGTGGGAAGCACAGATACGCAGTATTTT. This sequence joins TRBV4-3 and TRBJ2-3; D ambiguous. Trimming stripped 0 bases from V and 0 bases from J, with 10 bases between. The CDR3 runs 16 residues. The germline V gene encodes CDR1 LGHNA and CDR2 YSLEER.

The table lists this clonotype with a few counts. The chain links TRBV5-1 to TRBJ2-3, with D perhaps given as TRBD1 or TRBD2 (5 bases each). The CDR3 totals 14 residues. Trimming cost V 0 bases and J 2 bases, with 7 bases left between them. Germline-derived CDR1 and CDR2 are SGHRS and YFSETQ. Here the CDR3 DNA reads TGCGCCAGCAGCTTGGAGGGGACCACAGATACGCAGTATTTT. Its protein is CASSLEGTTDTQYF.

The sample holds many counts of this clonotype. The CDR3 DNA reads as TGCAGCGTTGAATTGGGGCTAGCCCCAGAGACCCAGTACTTC. It encodes CSVELGLAPETQYF. V and J are TRBV29-1 and TRBJ2-5, with D possibly called TRBD1 or TRBD2 (5 bases each). The CDR3 has 14 amino acids. CDR1 is SQVTM and CDR2 is ANQGSEA in the germline V gene. Trimming removed 2 bases at V and 4 bases at J, with 14 bases between.